This entry features one TCR beta chain sequence. Authors' data handling: For nucleated cells, counts were estimated from reference gene primer amplification. This table comes from immunoSEQ multiplex PCR, and its TCRdb copy is limited to in-frame clones, with some not included. V and J calls and clone size are those listed in that table; D and trimming were worked out from the DNA. The repertoire holds roughly 150,000 clones, with roughly 90% as singletons. The source of the sample is a study of blood T cell repertoires in COVID-19. About the study: Acute-phase and convalescent COVID-19 samples originated in the United States, Italy and Spain. PBMCs, B-cell-depleted T cells, or T cells provided the cDNA or gDNA that made up the material.

Unmatched junction bases numbered 7, after V lost 6 bases and J lost 2 bases. From germline, CDR1 is SGHNT and CDR2 YYREEE (reference sequence). CDR3 length: 15 amino acids. The material sequenced was peripheral blood. This clonotype was sampled from a man in his fifties or sixties with active or convalescent COVID-19. The gene calls are TRBV5-4 and TRBJ2-5; 10 bases agree with TRBD2. CDR3 sequence: CASTIPSGGQETQYF. CDR3 DNA: TGTGCCAGCACCATCCCTAGCGGGGGTCAAGAGACCCAGTACTTC.